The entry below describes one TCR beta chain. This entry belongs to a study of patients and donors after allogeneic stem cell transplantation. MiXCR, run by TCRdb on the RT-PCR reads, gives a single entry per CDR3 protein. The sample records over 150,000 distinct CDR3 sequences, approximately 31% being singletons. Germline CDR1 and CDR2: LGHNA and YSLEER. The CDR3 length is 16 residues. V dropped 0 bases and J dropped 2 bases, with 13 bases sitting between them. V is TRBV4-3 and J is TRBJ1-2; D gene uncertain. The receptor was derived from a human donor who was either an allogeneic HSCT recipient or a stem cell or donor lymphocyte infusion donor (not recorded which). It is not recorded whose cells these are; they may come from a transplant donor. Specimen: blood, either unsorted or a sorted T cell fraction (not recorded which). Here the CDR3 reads CASSQDLLVKNYGYTF. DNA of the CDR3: TGCGCCAGCAGCCAAGATCTTTTGGTCAAAAACTATGGCTACACCTTC.